This T cell receptor beta chain was sequenced during a study of blood T cell repertoires in COVID-19. At the level of the study: COVID-19 samples collected from the United States, Italy and Spain covered acute and convalescent phases. PBMCs, B-cell-depleted T cells, or T cells provided the cDNA or gDNA that made up the material.

Profiled with immunoSEQ multiplex PCR; TCRdb holds only in-frame clones, not every one. Here the sample spans around 280,000 clones, around 90% being singletons. CDR3 size: 16 residues. The V gene's germline CDR1 is MNHEY and CDR2 SMNVEV (reference sequence). V was trimmed by 4 bases and J by 2 bases, leaving 17 bases between them. The gene calls are TRBV27 and TRBJ1-1; no clear D gene. The sequenced sample consisted of PBMCs or T cells enriched from blood (not recorded which). The clonotype comes from a woman aged 18 to 35 with acute COVID-19. CDR3 nucleotides: TGTGCCAGCAGTTCCGGTTCATCGAAACCCAACACTGAAGCTTTCTTT. It yields the protein CASSSGSSKPNTEAFF.